A single sample gave rise to the 8 T cell receptor beta chains below, sequenced in a study of early T cells in non-severe SARS-CoV-2 infection. MiXCR, run by TCRdb on the 5' RACE reads, gives a single entry per CDR3 protein. The sample yields around 79,000 distinct CDR3 sequences, about 11% seen once. Source: whole blood, taken at baseline. These receptors were obtained from an adult who was a healthcare worker with PCR-confirmed SARS-CoV-2 infection or an uninfected control (not recorded which).

The rearrangement uses TRBV28 and TRBJ2-5, with TRBD2 identical over 7 bases. The trim removed 4 bases at V and 3 bases at J, leaving 8 bases unmatched. The CDR3 consists of 15 residues. Germline V gene lookup returns CDR1 MDHEN and CDR2 SYDVKM. The CDR3 DNA reads as TGTGCCAGCAGTTCCCCCGGGGGAGGGGAAGAGACCCAGTACTTC. Its protein product is CASSSPGGGEETQYF.

This clonotype has just a few counts. The rearrangement links TRBV3-1 to TRBJ1-1; D unresolved. The CDR3 sequence is 14 residues long. Germline V gives CDR1 LGHDT, CDR2 YNNKEL (reference sequence). V lost 4 bases and J lost 3, with 12 bases in between. The CDR3 region has the DNA TGTGCCAGCAGCCCTGAAGGTCTTTACACTGAAGCTTTCTTT. This encodes CASSPEGLYTEAFF.

The chain joins TRBV5-1 to TRBJ2-7; D remains unclear. CDR1 SGHRS and CDR2 YFSETQ come from the germline V gene. The CDR3 is 14 residues long. With 0 bases removed from V and 5 bases from J, the gap between germline ends came to 12 bases. The CDR3 DNA follows: TGCGCCAGCAGCTTGGATGATAATGGAAACGAGCAGTACTTC. Its translation: CASSLDDNGNEQYF. Using reference TRBV5-1 and TRBJ2-7 for the parts outside the CDR3, the full variable domain is KAGVTQTPRYLIKTRGQQVTLSCSPISGHRSVSWYQQTPGQGLQFLFEYFSETQRNKGNFPGRFSGRQFSNSRSEMNVSTLELGDSALYLCASSLDDNGNEQYFGPGTRLTVT.

This clonotype was observed many times. The J gene is TRBJ1-1, the V gene TRBV29-1; 8 bases align to TRBD1. The germline CDR1 and CDR2 sequences are SQVTM and ANQGSEA. J was trimmed by 3 bases and V by 7 bases; bases with no gene match: 7. This CDR3 has 13 amino acids. CDR3 protein: CSAPQQGDTEAFF. The DNA of the CDR3 is TGCAGCGCTCCTCAACAGGGGGACACTGAAGCTTTCTTT.

The chain recombines TRBV20-1 with TRBJ2-2, with a possible D match to TRBD2 (5 bases). The CDR3 length is 14 residues. Looked up from germline, CDR1 is DFQATT and CDR2 is SNEGSKA (reference sequence). Trimming pared 2 bases from V and 7 bases from J, leaving 14 bases between. For the CDR3, the DNA is TGCAGTGCTAGACGAACCGGGGTTGGCGGGGAGCTGTTTTTT. It encodes CSARRTGVGGELFF.

There are a few counts of this clonotype. DNA of the CDR3: TGCAGTGCTAGAGTGAGCGCGGGGGTGTACGAGCAGTACTTC. As protein: CSARVSAGVYEQYF. The gene calls are TRBV20-1 and TRBJ2-7, with TRBD2 matching 7 bases. CDR1 is DFQATT, CDR2 SNEGSKA, per germline (reference sequence). V was pared by 1 base and J by 4 bases, with 7 bases of the junction left unmatched. This CDR3 comprises 14 residues.

This clonotype appeared a few times. The V gene is TRBV29-1, the J gene TRBJ1-1; possibly TRBD1 for D (6 bases). CDR3 length: 14 amino acids. CDR1 SQVTM and CDR2 ANQGSEA come from the germline V gene. Trimming took 7 bases from V and 5 from J, leaving 20 bases between them. The CDR3 loop reads CSGRAGAGETEAFF. The CDR3 nucleotides read TGCAGCGGTAGAGCAGGGGCGGGCGAGACTGAAGCTTTCTTT.

This clonotype appeared a few times. V and J are TRBV29-1 and TRBJ1-3; TRBD1 agrees at 8 bases. Germline V gives CDR1 SQVTM, CDR2 ANQGSEA. The CDR3 totals 15 residues. V shed 7 bases and J 3 bases; nucleotides not matched to a gene: 11. The CDR3 coding sequence is TGCAGCGCCAAAGACCCCGGGACAGGTGGAAACACCATATATTTT. Residues: CSAKDPGTGGNTIYF.